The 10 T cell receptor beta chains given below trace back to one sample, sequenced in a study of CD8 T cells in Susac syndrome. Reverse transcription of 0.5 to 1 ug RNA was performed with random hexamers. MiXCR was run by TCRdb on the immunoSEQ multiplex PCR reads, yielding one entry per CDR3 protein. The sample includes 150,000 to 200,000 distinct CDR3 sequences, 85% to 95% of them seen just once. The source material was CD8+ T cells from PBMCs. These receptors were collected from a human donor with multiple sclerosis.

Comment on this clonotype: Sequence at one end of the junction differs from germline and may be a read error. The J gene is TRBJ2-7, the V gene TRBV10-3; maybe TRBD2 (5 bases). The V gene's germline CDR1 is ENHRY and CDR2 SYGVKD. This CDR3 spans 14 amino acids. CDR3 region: CAISGPDLRREQHF. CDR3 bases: TGTGCCATCAGTGGCCCGGACTTAAGGCGAGAGCAGCACTTC.

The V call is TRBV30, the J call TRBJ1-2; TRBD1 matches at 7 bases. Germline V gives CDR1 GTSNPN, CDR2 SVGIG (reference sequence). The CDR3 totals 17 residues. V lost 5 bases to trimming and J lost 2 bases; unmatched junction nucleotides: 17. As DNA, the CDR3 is TGTGCCTGGCAAGATTGGGGAGGGGGCGGTCTCAACTATGGCTACACCTTC. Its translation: CAWQDWGGGGLNYGYTF.

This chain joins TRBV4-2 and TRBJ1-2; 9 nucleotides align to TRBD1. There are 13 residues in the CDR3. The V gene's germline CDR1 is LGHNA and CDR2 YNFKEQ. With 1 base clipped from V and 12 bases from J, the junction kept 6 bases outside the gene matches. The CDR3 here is CASSQGTGGTDTF. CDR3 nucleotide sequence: TGTGCCAGCAGCCAAGGAACAGGGGGCACCGACACCTTC.

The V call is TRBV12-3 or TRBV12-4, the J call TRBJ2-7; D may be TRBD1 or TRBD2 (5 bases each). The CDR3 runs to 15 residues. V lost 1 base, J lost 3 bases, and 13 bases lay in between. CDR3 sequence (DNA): TGTGCCAGCAGTTTAGAGGGGACCCTCCTCTACGAGCAGTACTTC. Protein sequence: CASSLEGTLLYEQYF.

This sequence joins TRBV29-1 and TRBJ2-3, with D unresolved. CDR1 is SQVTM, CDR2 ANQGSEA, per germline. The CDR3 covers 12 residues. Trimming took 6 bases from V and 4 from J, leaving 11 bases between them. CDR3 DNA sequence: TGCAGCGTGGGCAGACATGCAGATACGCAGTATTTT. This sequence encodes CSVGRHADTQYF.

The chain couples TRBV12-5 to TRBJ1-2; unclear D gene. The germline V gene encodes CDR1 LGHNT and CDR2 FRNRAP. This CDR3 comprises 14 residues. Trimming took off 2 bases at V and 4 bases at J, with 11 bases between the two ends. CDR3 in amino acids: CASGLWGKFYGYTF. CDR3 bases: TGTGCTAGTGGTTTGTGGGGAAAGTTCTATGGCTACACCTTC.

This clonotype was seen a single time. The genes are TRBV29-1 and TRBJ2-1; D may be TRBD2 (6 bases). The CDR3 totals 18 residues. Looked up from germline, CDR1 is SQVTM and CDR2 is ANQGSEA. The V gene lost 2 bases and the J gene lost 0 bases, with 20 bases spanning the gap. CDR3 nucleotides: TGCAGCGTTGAATCCCCCTTTAGCGGCCTTGGCTCCTACAATGAGCAGTTCTTC. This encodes CSVESPFSGLGSYNEQFF.

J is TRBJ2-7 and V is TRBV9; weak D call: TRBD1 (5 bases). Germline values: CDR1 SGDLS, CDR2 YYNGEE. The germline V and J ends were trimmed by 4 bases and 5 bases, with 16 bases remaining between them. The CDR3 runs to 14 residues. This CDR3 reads CASSPPGAPHEQYF. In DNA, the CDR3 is TGTGCCAGCAGCCCTCCTGGGGCCCCGCACGAGCAGTACTTC.

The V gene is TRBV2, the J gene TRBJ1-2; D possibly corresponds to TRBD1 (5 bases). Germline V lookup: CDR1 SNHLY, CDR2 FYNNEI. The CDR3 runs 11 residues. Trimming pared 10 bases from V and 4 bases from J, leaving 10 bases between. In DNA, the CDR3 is TGTGCCATGCGGGGCGGCTATGGCTACACCTTC. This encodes CAMRGGYGYTF. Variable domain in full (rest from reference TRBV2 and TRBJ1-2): EPEVTQTPSHQVTQMGQEVILRCVPISNHLYFYWYRQILGQKVEFLVSFYNNEISEKSEIFDDQFSVERPDGSNFTLKIRSTKLEDSAMYFCAMRGGYGYTFGSGTRLTVV.

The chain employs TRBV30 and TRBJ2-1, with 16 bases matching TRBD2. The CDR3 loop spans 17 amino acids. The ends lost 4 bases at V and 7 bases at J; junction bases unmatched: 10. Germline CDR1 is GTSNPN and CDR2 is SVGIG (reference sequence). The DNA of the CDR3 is TGTGCCTGGAACATAGGGACTAGCGGGAGGGCGCTGAATGAGCAGTTCTTC. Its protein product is CAWNIGTSGRALNEQFF.